This paragraph covers one T cell receptor (beta chain) sequence. Germline V CDR1 and CDR2: LGHNT, FRNRAP. This CDR3 comprises 12 residues. The germline V and J ends were trimmed by 3 bases and 8 bases, with 8 bases remaining between them. These data originate in a study of identical twins. Each CDR3 protein gets one entry after TCRdb re-called the 5' RACE reads with MiXCR. The sample lists around 1.7 million distinct CDR3 sequences; about 30% were seen once. The source material was cord blood. V gene TRBV12-5 combines with J gene TRBJ2-1; D remains ambiguous. This TCR derives from a newborn girl in good health. CDR3 nucleotide sequence: TGTGCTAGTGGTTTCCAGTTCCATGAGCAGTTCTTC. This encodes CASGFQFHEQFF.